What follows is one TCR beta chain and its context. Its target is unknown. The data stem from a study of graft-versus-host responses after intestinal transplantation. Across the whole study: All recipients were transplanted with multivisceral, liver-intestinal, or isolated intestinal grafts. Study-level findings and limits: GvH clonotypes were identified within recipient marrow, with a subset emerging first in ileum or blood.

The CDR3 spans 15 residues. Losses at the gene ends were 6 bases for V and 2 bases for J; bases not matched to a gene: 6. Germline V gene data show CDR1 as MRHNA and CDR2 as SNTAGT. Generated by immunoSEQ multiplex PCR, the TCRdb table keeps only in-frame clones and is missing some. The sample lists 75,000 to 100,000 clones, 80% to 95% seen once, with 15% to 20% in the top ten. The chain links TRBV6-4 to TRBJ1-2; 10 bases map to TRBD1. The receptor comes from a human patient who received an intestinal transplant, so some T cells may come from the graft donor. Sequenced material: PBMCs, taken roughly 410 days after intestinal transplant. The CDR3 spells CASSDPGQGNYGYTF. The CDR3 DNA follows: TGTGCCAGCAGCGATCCGGGACAGGGGAACTATGGCTACACCTTC.